This is a list of T cell receptor beta chains from one sample in a study of shared clonotypes between healthy human individuals. Sequencing used immunoSEQ multiplex PCR; TCRdb keeps in-frame clones, though not all of them. This repertoire shows millions of clones, 85% to 95% found once; its top ten account for about 0.39%. Sequenced: naive CD4+ T cells from PBMCs. The receptors derive from a man between 18 and 29 years old in good health. Some clones in this sample may be carry-over from other donors' samples. CDR3s include the opening cysteine and the closing phenylalanine or tryptophan. Each record gives: J gene, D gene, V gene, clone size, CDR3 DNA, CDR3 protein. D genes are given only for firm matches. Only part of the rows carry a size: once, few, many, or a class if the clone is expanded.

J gene: TRBJ1-3; D gene: TRBD1; V gene: TRBV28; clone size: NA; CDR3 DNA: TGTGCCAGCAGAGGACAGGGGACTAGTAACACCATATATTTT; CDR3 protein: CASRGQGTSNTIYF
J gene: TRBJ1-4; D gene: NA; V gene: TRBV5-1; clone size: NA; CDR3 DNA: TGCGCCAGCAGCATTTCCGGGGCTACCAATGAAAAACTGTTTTTT; CDR3 protein: CASSISGATNEKLFF
J gene: TRBJ2-1; D gene: TRBD2; V gene: TRBV7-3; clone size: NA; CDR3 DNA: TGTGCCAGCAGCCTTATTCCGGGACTAGCAACTTACAATGAGCAGTTCTTC; CDR3 protein: CASSLIPGLATYNEQFF
J gene: TRBJ1-1; D gene: NA; V gene: TRBV5-4; clone size: NA; CDR3 DNA: TGTGCCAGCAGCCCCCGGCCCTCTATGAACACTGAAGCTTTCTTT; CDR3 protein: CASSPRPSMNTEAFF
J gene: TRBJ2-7; D gene: NA; V gene: TRBV28; clone size: NA; CDR3 DNA: TGTGCCAGCAGTTATAGTTTGGCTCAACGGTCCCACGAGCAGTACTTC; CDR3 protein: CASSYSLAQRSHEQYF
J gene: TRBJ1-2; D gene: NA; V gene: TRBV28; clone size: NA; CDR3 DNA: TGTGCCAGCAGTTTATTTGTTGCTAACTATGGCTACACCTTC; CDR3 protein: CASSLFVANYGYTF
J gene: TRBJ2-1; D gene: TRBD2; V gene: TRBV27; clone size: NA; CDR3 DNA: TGTGCCAGCAGTTTAGGACTAGCGGGATACAATGAGCAGTTCTTC; CDR3 protein: CASSLGLAGYNEQFF
J gene: TRBJ2-7; D gene: NA; V gene: TRBV5-1; clone size: NA; CDR3 DNA: TGCGCCAGCAGCCCTCCTACTAGTCCCTTCGAGCAGTACTTC; CDR3 protein: CASSPPTSPFEQYF
J gene: TRBJ2-7; D gene: NA; V gene: TRBV28; clone size: NA; CDR3 DNA: TGTGCCAGCAGTCCTCCTCAAGGCCCCAGGGGAGAGCAGTACTTC; CDR3 protein: CASSPPQGPRGEQYF
J gene: TRBJ2-5; D gene: NA; V gene: TRBV6-5; clone size: NA; CDR3 DNA: TGTGCCAGCAGCCAGGGACGGATCCAAGAGACCCAGTACTTC; CDR3 protein: CASSQGRIQETQYF
J gene: TRBJ1-1; D gene: NA; V gene: TRBV27; clone size: once; CDR3 DNA: TGTGCCAGCAGTTTTTGGTCACTCCGGAACACTGAAGCTTTCTTT; CDR3 protein: CASSFWSLRNTEAFF
J gene: TRBJ2-7; D gene: NA; V gene: TRBV7-2; clone size: NA; CDR3 DNA: TGTGCCAGCAGCTTAGACCGCAGCGGACTCTCCTACGAGCAGTACTTC; CDR3 protein: CASSLDRSGLSYEQYF
J gene: TRBJ2-6; D gene: NA; V gene: TRBV4-1; clone size: NA; CDR3 DNA: TGCGCCAGCAGCCATGAGACGAGCTCTGGGGCCAACGTCCTGACTTTC; CDR3 protein: CASSHETSSGANVLTF
J gene: TRBJ2-7; D gene: TRBD1; V gene: TRBV18; clone size: NA; CDR3 DNA: TGTGCCAGCTCACCATCAGTCGGGACAGGGTCCTACGAGCAGTACTTC; CDR3 protein: CASSPSVGTGSYEQYF
J gene: TRBJ1-2; D gene: TRBD1; V gene: TRBV5-8; clone size: NA; CDR3 DNA: TGTGCCAGCAGCCGCGACAGGGGTATCGGCTACACCTTC; CDR3 protein: CASSRDRGIGYTF
J gene: TRBJ2-7; D gene: TRBD1; V gene: TRBV27; clone size: NA; CDR3 DNA: TGTGCCAGCACCCCGGACAGGGGGCTTGGCGAGCAGTACTTC; CDR3 protein: CASTPDRGLGEQYF
J gene: TRBJ1-5; D gene: NA; V gene: TRBV30; clone size: NA; CDR3 DNA: TGTGCCTGGGGGCCGTCACCCCAGCATTTT; CDR3 protein: CAWGPSPQHF
J gene: TRBJ2-7; D gene: TRBD2; V gene: TRBV19; clone size: NA; CDR3 DNA: TGTGCCAGTAGTACCCGACTAGCGGAGTCCTACGAGCAGTACTTC; CDR3 protein: CASSTRLAESYEQYF
J gene: TRBJ2-5; D gene: NA; V gene: TRBV25-1; clone size: NA; CDR3 DNA: TGTGCCAGCAGTGATGCGGGAACCGGAGAGACCCAGTACTTC; CDR3 protein: CASSDAGTGETQYF
J gene: TRBJ2-2; D gene: TRBD1; V gene: TRBV6-6; clone size: NA; CDR3 DNA: TGTGCCAGCAGGGACAGGGGAGACACCGGGGAGCTGTTTTTT; CDR3 protein: CASRDRGDTGELFF
J gene: TRBJ1-1; D gene: NA; V gene: TRBV18; clone size: NA; CDR3 DNA: TGTGCCAGCTCACCACATCAGGAATCCACTGAAGCTTTCTTT; CDR3 protein: CASSPHQESTEAFF
J gene: TRBJ2-7; D gene: NA; V gene: TRBV18; clone size: NA; CDR3 DNA: TGTGCCAGCTCACCGTCCCTTTCCTACGAGCAGTACTTC; CDR3 protein: CASSPSLSYEQYF
J gene: TRBJ2-1; D gene: TRBD2; V gene: TRBV7-2; clone size: NA; CDR3 DNA: TGTGCCAGCAGCCAACAACCTAGCGGGACGTCCTACAATGAGCAGTTCTTC; CDR3 protein: CASSQQPSGTSYNEQFF
J gene: TRBJ1-1; D gene: NA; V gene: TRBV7-2; clone size: NA; CDR3 DNA: TGTGCCAGCAGCCCATTAACTGAAGCTTTCTTT; CDR3 protein: CASSPLTEAFF
J gene: TRBJ1-2; D gene: TRBD1; V gene: TRBV7-9; clone size: NA; CDR3 DNA: TGTGCCAGCAGCTCCCGCGGCGGGGACAGGGCCGTCAAGGATGGCTACACCTTC; CDR3 protein: CASSSRGGDRAVKDGYTF
J gene: TRBJ2-1; D gene: NA; V gene: TRBV4-1; clone size: NA; CDR3 DNA: TGCGCCAGCAGCCAAGATTCGGGGTTCTCCTACAATGAGCAGTTCTTC; CDR3 protein: CASSQDSGFSYNEQFF
J gene: TRBJ2-7; D gene: TRBD2; V gene: TRBV5-1; clone size: NA; CDR3 DNA: TGCGCCAGCAGCCATCCCGGGACTAGCAGCGAGCAGTACTTC; CDR3 protein: CASSHPGTSSEQYF
J gene: TRBJ2-2; D gene: TRBD1; V gene: TRBV18; clone size: NA; CDR3 DNA: TGTGCCAGCTCACCACTCGCACAGGGGGGCACCGGGGAGCTGTTTTTT; CDR3 protein: CASSPLAQGGTGELFF
J gene: TRBJ2-7; D gene: TRBD2; V gene: TRBV29-1; clone size: NA; CDR3 DNA: TGCGCAGCGTATACTAGCGGAGTTAGAGGGCAGTACTTC; CDR3 protein: CAAYTSGVRGQYF
J gene: TRBJ2-7; D gene: TRBD1; V gene: TRBV7-9; clone size: NA; CDR3 DNA: TGTGCCAGCAGCTTCGGACAGGGATCCTACGAGCAGTACTTC; CDR3 protein: CASSFGQGSYEQYF
J gene: TRBJ1-5; D gene: TRBD1; V gene: TRBV27; clone size: NA; CDR3 DNA: TGTGCCAGCCTCCTTAGAAGGGGACAGGCGGGGAGTGACCAGCCCCAGCATTTT; CDR3 protein: CASLLRRGQAGSDQPQHF
J gene: TRBJ2-5; D gene: NA; V gene: TRBV7-8; clone size: NA; CDR3 DNA: TGTGCCAGCAGCCCCCTGACTAGCAGGGGACTAGAGACCCAGTACTTC; CDR3 protein: CASSPLTSRGLETQYF
J gene: TRBJ2-1; D gene: NA; V gene: TRBV2; clone size: NA; CDR3 DNA: TGTGCCAGCAGTGCTACGCCTAGCTCCTACAATGAGCAGTTCTTC; CDR3 protein: CASSATPSSYNEQFF
J gene: TRBJ2-3; D gene: NA; V gene: TRBV2; clone size: NA; CDR3 DNA: TGTGCCAGCAGTCAACTCACAGATACGCAGTATTTT; CDR3 protein: CASSQLTDTQYF
J gene: TRBJ1-2; D gene: NA; V gene: TRBV7-3; clone size: NA; CDR3 DNA: TGTGCCAGCAGCCGTCTAGGGGGGGATGGCTACACCTTC; CDR3 protein: CASSRLGGDGYTF
J gene: TRBJ2-1; D gene: TRBD1; V gene: TRBV18; clone size: NA; CDR3 DNA: TGTGCCAGCTCACTCGGACAGGGGAATGAGCAGTTCTTC; CDR3 protein: CASSLGQGNEQFF
J gene: TRBJ1-3; D gene: NA; V gene: TRBV6-1; clone size: NA; CDR3 DNA: TGTGCCAGCAGTGAACAGGAGTTTCTATCTGGAAACACCATATATTTT; CDR3 protein: CASSEQEFLSGNTIYF
J gene: TRBJ1-1; D gene: NA; V gene: TRBV9; clone size: NA; CDR3 DNA: TGTGCCAGCAGCGTAACCCAGAACACTGAAGCTTTCTTT; CDR3 protein: CASSVTQNTEAFF
J gene: TRBJ2-4; D gene: NA; V gene: TRBV27; clone size: NA; CDR3 DNA: TGTGCCAGCACCGTAACCTTAGCGGCCAAAAACATTCAGTACTTC; CDR3 protein: CASTVTLAAKNIQYF
J gene: TRBJ1-4; D gene: NA; V gene: TRBV19; clone size: NA; CDR3 DNA: TGTGCCAGTACCATAGGGACGAGTGGCGAAAAACTGTTTTTT; CDR3 protein: CASTIGTSGEKLFF
J gene: TRBJ2-1; D gene: TRBD2; V gene: TRBV28; clone size: NA; CDR3 DNA: TGTGCCAGCAGAAGACTAGCGGCCACAATGGAGCAGTTCTTC; CDR3 protein: CASRRLAATMEQFF
J gene: TRBJ2-7; D gene: NA; V gene: TRBV6-1; clone size: NA; CDR3 DNA: TGTGCCAGCAGTGAAACAAGGGGTTCCTACGAGCAGTACTTC; CDR3 protein: CASSETRGSYEQYF
J gene: TRBJ2-1; D gene: NA; V gene: TRBV7-8; clone size: NA; CDR3 DNA: TGTGCCAGCAGCCCACCCGGAGGGCCTTCCTACAATGAGCAGTTCTTC; CDR3 protein: CASSPPGGPSYNEQFF
J gene: TRBJ1-5; D gene: TRBD1; V gene: TRBV19; clone size: NA; CDR3 DNA: TGTGCCAGTAGGGGACAGTTTACTTCCAATCAGCCCCAGCATTTT; CDR3 protein: CASRGQFTSNQPQHF
J gene: TRBJ1-4; D gene: NA; V gene: TRBV5-1; clone size: once; CDR3 DNA: TGCGCCAGCAGCTTGACCGGGGGAGACGAAAAACTGTTTTTT; CDR3 protein: CASSLTGGDEKLFF